This entry is about one TCR beta chain. Its antigen is undetermined. These data belong to a study of post-analysis software for immune sequencing data. Study-wide context: Both relapsing-remitting and secondary progressive multiple sclerosis featured among the disease courses, as did progressive-relapsing multiple sclerosis. Study findings and constraints: Clustering by F measure revealed strong co-clustering among samples prepared together in one batch.

Unique molecular identifiers were built into the TCR beta cDNA libraries. Each batch of 1 to 10 million T cells produced 500,000 to 600,000 cDNA molecules. TCRdb analysed the PCR reads with MiXCR anew, one entry per CDR3 protein. The sample contains 650,000 to 900,000 distinct CDR3 sequences, 35% to 55% of which appear only once. The sequence came from a girl under 18 with multiple sclerosis. Input material: blood.

Here the CDR3 reads CASSLGSSGTDEQFF. The CDR3 DNA reads TGTGCCAGCAGTTTAGGTAGTAGCGGGACGGATGAGCAGTTCTTC. The chain joins TRBV27 to TRBJ2-1; 8 nucleotides agree with TRBD2. J was trimmed by 8 bases and V by 2 bases; bases with no gene match: 8. The germline gives CDR1 MNHEY, CDR2 SMNVEV (reference sequence). The CDR3 runs 15 residues.